The text below deals with one TCR beta chain. The sample is drawn from a study of blood T cell repertoires in COVID-19. Across the study: In each case, the material was cDNA or gDNA derived from T cells, B-cell-depleted T cells, or PBMCs.

In the authors' workflow: Amplifying reference gene primers gave estimates of nucleated cell counts. Assay: immunoSEQ multiplex PCR; the TCRdb copy retains only in-frame clones and omits some. For V, J and clone size, that table is used; D and trimming come from the DNA. The sample has about 100,000 clones; approximately 89% are singletons. The V end lost 9 bases, the J end lost 7 bases, and 11 bases lay between the germline ends. CDR3 length equals 11 residues. Per the germline V gene, CDR1 is KGHDR and CDR2 is SFDVKD. The rearrangement links TRBV24-1 to TRBJ1-1, with D unclear. Input material: peripheral blood. The sequence came from a woman aged 30 to 39 with acute or convalescent COVID-19. Here the CDR3 DNA reads TGTGCCACCGAAAAAAACGGTGAAGCTTTCTTT. It is translated as CATEKNGEAFF.